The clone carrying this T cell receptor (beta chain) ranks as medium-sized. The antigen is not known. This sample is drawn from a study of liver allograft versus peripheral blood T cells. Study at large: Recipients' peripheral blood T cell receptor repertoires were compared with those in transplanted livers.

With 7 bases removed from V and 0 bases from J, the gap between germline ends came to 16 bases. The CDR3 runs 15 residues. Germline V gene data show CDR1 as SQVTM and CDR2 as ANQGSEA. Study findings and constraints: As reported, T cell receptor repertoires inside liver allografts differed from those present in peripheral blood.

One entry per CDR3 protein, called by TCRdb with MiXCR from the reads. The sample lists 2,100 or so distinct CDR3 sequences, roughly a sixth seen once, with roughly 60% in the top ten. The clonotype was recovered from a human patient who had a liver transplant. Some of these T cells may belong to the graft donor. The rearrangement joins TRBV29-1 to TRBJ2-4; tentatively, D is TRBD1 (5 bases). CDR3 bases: TGCAGCGCCCTCCTCAGGGTCCTAGCCAAAAACATTCAGTACTTC. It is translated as CSALLRVLAKNIQYF.